This T cell receptor (beta chain) was identified in a study of blood T cell repertoires in COVID-19. V lost 5 bases and J 0 bases, leaving 14 bases between the germline ends. Germline values: CDR1 LNHDA, CDR2 SQIVND (reference sequence). There are 15 residues in the CDR3. This table comes from immunoSEQ multiplex PCR, and its TCRdb copy is limited to in-frame clones, with some not included. The sample includes 150,000 or so clones, more than 80% of them seen just once. Sequences were obtained from peripheral blood. The receptor was isolated from a man in his fifties or sixties with acute or convalescent COVID-19. V usage is TRBV19 and J usage is TRBJ2-7; TRBD2 is a possible D gene (5 bases). The CDR3 here is CASSEGIRYSYEQYV. As DNA, the CDR3 is TGTGCCAGTAGTGAGGGTATCAGATACTCCTACGAGCAGTACGTC.